The T cell receptor beta chain under discussion was sequenced for a study of T cell responses to AZD1222 COVID-19 vaccine. The repertoire was sequenced with immunoSEQ multiplex PCR; TCRdb's copy has only in-frame clones and lacks some. The data show about 77,000 clones, roughly 90% seen once. V lost 0 bases, J lost 1 base, and 12 bases lay in between. This CDR3 region has 16 residues. In germline, CDR1 is LGHDT, CDR2 YNNKEL (reference sequence). V is TRBV3-1 (or the pseudogene TRBV3-2) and J is TRBJ1-1, with D perhaps TRBD1 (6 bases). Source: peripheral blood, taken 28 days after the second AZD1222 dose. The clonotype originates from an adult who received the AZD1222 COVID-19 vaccine. The DNA for the CDR3 is TGTGCCAGCAGCCAAGATGGGGCAGGGGCGAACACTGAAGCTTTCTTT. It codes for CASSQDGAGANTEAFF.